This T cell receptor beta chain was captured by sequencing in a study of shared clonotypes between healthy human individuals. Clones were sequenced by immunoSEQ multiplex PCR, and TCRdb holds only the in-frame ones, with some missing. The table lists roughly 2.5 million clones, approximately 90% of them singletons. In germline, CDR1 is SGHDT, CDR2 YYEEEE. The CDR3 runs to 17 residues. Trimming took 3 bases from V and 6 from J; bases not matched to a gene: 13. The TCR sequence derives from a man aged 18-30 years in good health. This rearrangement joins TRBV5-6 to TRBJ1-4; 8 positions agree with TRBD1. Input material: naive CD4+ T cells sorted from blood. The subset is: CD45RA+ positively selected. In DNA form, the CDR3 reads TGTGCCAGCAGCTCCGGCAGGGGGCGTGTTGGGGATGAAAAACTGTTTTTT. This sequence encodes CASSSGRGRVGDEKLFF.